This T cell receptor (beta chain) emerged from a study of cytomegalovirus exposure and HLA in healthy donors. General study findings and limits: The classifier was said to identify cytomegalovirus status with high specificity and sensitivity. A later analysis reportedly identified an Asian-associated ancestry cluster as carrying fewer N-insertions than the approximately 670-donor mean.

V gave up 6 bases and J gave up 4 bases, with 16 bases separating them. Germline V gene data show CDR1 as LGHNA and CDR2 as YSLEER. There are 15 residues in the CDR3. Primers included in the PCR were 60 Vbeta and 13 Jbeta primers. How the authors handled the data: A later analysis tallied about 80 million unique TCR beta chains, about 9.9 million of them shared. Assay: immunoSEQ multiplex PCR; the TCRdb copy retains only in-frame clones and omits some. V and J calls and clone size are copied from that table; D and trimming were computed from the DNA. Altogether about 130,000 clones are present, 80% being singletons, with the ten largest covering 3% to 3.5%. Despite likely unrecorded immune exposures, the donors were nominally healthy at the time of sampling. With regard to this clone: Its antigen remains unknown.

The gene calls are TRBV4-3 and TRBJ1-3; unclear D gene. Source material: PBMCs. The clonotype originates from a male donor in good health and CMV-seronegative. Here the CDR3 DNA reads TGCGCCAGCAGTCAGTTCACCGGCGGAGGAAACACCATATATTTT. This sequence encodes CASSQFTGGGNTIYF.